This T cell receptor beta chain came from a study of T cell repertoires in ileal Crohn's disease. Measured with immunoSEQ multiplex PCR; TCRdb has only the in-frame clones, and not every one. Of over 2,000 clones in the sample, 70% to 85% were seen once. Stated time point: neoterminal ileum biopsy at postoperative endoscopy, about 6 months after surgery. The CDR3 sequence is 12 residues long. From germline, CDR1 is MNHEY and CDR2 SMNVEV (reference sequence). V was shortened by 5 bases and J by 5 bases, with 9 bases between the two germline ends. Sequenced input: ileal tissue. This clonotype originated in an adult with Crohn's disease. The chain combines TRBV27 with TRBJ2-5; TRBD2 is a possible D gene (5 bases). In nucleotides, the CDR3 is TGTGCCAGCAGTCAGCGAGGGGAGACCCAGTACTTC. It codes for CASSQRGETQYF.